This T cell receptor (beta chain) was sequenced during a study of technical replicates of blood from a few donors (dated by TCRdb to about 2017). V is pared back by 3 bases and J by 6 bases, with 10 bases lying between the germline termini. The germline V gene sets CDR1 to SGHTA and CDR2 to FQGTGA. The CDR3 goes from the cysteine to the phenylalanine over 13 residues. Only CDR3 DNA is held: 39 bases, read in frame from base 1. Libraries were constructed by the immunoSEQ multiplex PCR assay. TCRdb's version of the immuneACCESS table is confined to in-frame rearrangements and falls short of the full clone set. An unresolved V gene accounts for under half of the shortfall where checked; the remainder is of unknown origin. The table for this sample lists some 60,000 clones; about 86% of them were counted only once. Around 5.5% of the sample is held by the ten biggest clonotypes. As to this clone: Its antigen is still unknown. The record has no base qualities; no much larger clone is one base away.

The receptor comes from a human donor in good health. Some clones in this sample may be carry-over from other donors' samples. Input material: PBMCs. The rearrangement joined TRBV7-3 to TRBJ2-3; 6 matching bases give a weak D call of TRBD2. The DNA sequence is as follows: TGTGCCAGCAGCTTCGGGGGTCGGGATACGCAGTATTTT. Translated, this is CASSFGGRDTQYF.